Listed here are 24 T cell receptor beta chains from one sample, sequenced in a study of cytomegalovirus exposure and HLA in healthy donors. PCR involved 60 Vbeta and 13 Jbeta primers. TCRdb's copy holds only in-frame clones and misses some; the assay was immunoSEQ multiplex PCR. Of over 150,000 clones in the sample, about three quarters were seen once. Sequenced: PBMCs. All receptors come from a woman between 40 and 55 years old in good health and CMV-seropositive.

This chain's CDR3 is CSVEGTGLLNEQFF. The CDR3 nucleotides read TGCAGCGTTGAAGGGACAGGGCTCTTAAATGAGCAGTTCTTC. The chain is built from TRBV29-1 and TRBJ2-1; TRBD1 agrees at 8 bases. The CDR3 is 14 amino acids. Germline assignment: CDR1 SQVTM and CDR2 ANQGSEA. J was trimmed by 7 bases and V by 1 base; bases with no gene match: 6.

This clone showed up just once. This chain joins TRBV6-6 and TRBJ2-5, with D tentatively TRBD1 (6 bases). This CDR3 comprises 12 residues. Germline CDR1 reads MNHNY; CDR2 reads SVGAGI (reference sequence). V was shortened by 7 bases and J by 2 bases, with 8 bases between the two germline ends. In DNA, the CDR3 is TGTGCCAGCAAGGGGGAGCAAGAGACCCAGTACTTC. It translates to CASKGEQETQYF.

This chain joins TRBV27 and TRBJ1-2; TRBD1 matches 9 bases. CDR1 and CDR2 (germline): MNHEY, SMNVEV (reference sequence). The CDR3 loop spans 14 amino acids. V lost 2 bases, J lost 8 bases, and 6 bases stayed unmatched. CDR3 DNA: TGTGCCAGCAGTTTACTACAGGGGGCTGGCGGCTACACCTTC. Residues: CASSLLQGAGGYTF.

The chain joins TRBV9 to TRBJ1-6; D unclear. Trimming removed 0 bases from V and 0 bases from J, with 4 bases in between. CDR1 and CDR2 (germline): SGDLS, YYNGEE. CDR3 length: 15 residues. CDR3: CASSVGSSYNSPLHF. Here the CDR3 DNA reads TGTGCCAGCAGCGTAGGGAGCTCCTATAATTCACCCCTCCACTTT.

The chain recombines TRBV5-1 with TRBJ1-2; D call uncertain. Trimming left V 3 bases short and J 1 base short, with 13 bases between. The CDR3 is 15 residues long. CDR1 and CDR2 from the germline V gene are SGHRS and YFSETQ. The CDR3 loop is CASSSLPGFNYGYTF. CDR3 DNA sequence: TGCGCCAGCAGCTCCCTCCCAGGTTTTAACTATGGCTACACCTTC.

This chain connects TRBV11-2 to TRBJ2-1; 13 bases agree with TRBD2. Trimming removed 4 bases from V and 6 bases from J; junction bases left unmatched: 3. The CDR3 spans 15 residues. The germline CDR1 and CDR2 sequences are SGHAT and FQNNGV. The CDR3 is CASSSGTSGVNEQFF. The CDR3 DNA follows: TGTGCCAGCAGCTCCGGGACTAGCGGGGTCAATGAGCAGTTCTTC.

This clone was seen only once. The genes are TRBV6-5 and TRBJ1-2; D unresolved. CDR1 is MNHEY and CDR2 is SVGAGI in the germline V gene. The CDR3 extends over 16 amino acids. The V gene lost 0 bases and the J gene lost 6 bases, with 17 bases spanning the gap. CDR3 sequence: CASSYSTGEGDDGYTF. CDR3 coding DNA: TGTGCCAGCAGTTACTCGACTGGGGAGGGCGACGATGGCTACACCTTC.

This clone was observed a few times. The chain couples TRBV25-1 to TRBJ2-3, with D possibly matching TRBD1 (5 bases). V was shortened by 5 bases and J by 6 bases, with 12 bases between the two germline ends. The CDR3 loop spans 13 amino acids. Germline CDR1 reads MGHDK; CDR2 reads SYGVNS. CDR3 residues: CASSPQTDDTQYF. The CDR3, as DNA: TGTGCCAGCAGTCCCCAGACAGACGATACGCAGTATTTT.

This sequence joins TRBV28 and TRBJ1-5; 9 nucleotides align to TRBD1. With 7 bases clipped from V and 4 bases from J, the junction kept 8 bases outside the gene matches. Per the germline V gene, CDR1 is MDHEN and CDR2 is SYDVKM. CDR3 length: 15 residues. CDR3 residues: CASTGSGQGNQPQHF. The DNA for the CDR3 is TGTGCCAGCACCGGATCTGGACAGGGGAATCAGCCCCAGCATTTT.

The J gene is TRBJ2-1, the V gene TRBV7-9; 7 nucleotides line up with TRBD2. V dropped 8 bases and J dropped 8; count of bases not matched to a gene: 3. The germline CDR1 and CDR2 sequences are SEHNR and FQNEAQ (reference sequence). The CDR3 is 11 residues long. This CDR3 reads CASSAGDEQFF. For the CDR3, the DNA is TGTGCCAGCTCGGCGGGGGATGAGCAGTTCTTC.

V gene TRBV7-9 combines with J gene TRBJ2-5; D gene uncertain. V was shortened by 6 bases and J by 1 base, with 12 bases between the two germline ends. The germline CDR1 and CDR2 sequences are SEHNR and FQNEAQ (reference sequence). This CDR3 is built from 14 residues. This CDR3 reads CASRHSSVQETQYF. The CDR3 DNA is TGTGCCAGCAGACACTCAAGCGTCCAAGAGACCCAGTACTTC.

The chain uses TRBV5-4 and TRBJ2-6, with 11 bases that match TRBD2. CDR1 and CDR2 (germline): SGHNT, YYREEE (reference sequence). The CDR3 spans 19 residues. J gave up 0 bases and V 0 bases, and 5 bases lay outside the gene matches. The CDR3 DNA sequence: TGTGCCAGCAGCTTGGCTAGCGGGAGGCTAACCTCTGGGGCCAACGTCCTGACTTTC. This translates into CASSLASGRLTSGANVLTF.

About this clone itself: A read error may account for a junction end that differs from germline. The chain is built from TRBV19 and TRBJ1-2, with D perhaps matching TRBD1 (5 bases). Germline assignment: CDR1 LNHDA and CDR2 SQIVND (reference sequence). This CDR3 region has 13 residues. CDR3 nucleotides: TGTGCCAGTAGTATGAAGGGGAACTTTGGCTACACCTTC. It specifies CASSMKGNFGYTF.

To note about this clone: A junction end diverges from the germline sequence, so it may reflect a read error. The CDR3 region has the DNA TGTGCCAGCAGGGATCAGACGTCCCCCGGGGACTTC. It codes for CASRDQTSPGDF. The rearrangement joins TRBV28 to TRBJ2-7, with a weak D call TRBD2 (5 bases). CDR3 length: 12 residues. Germline V CDR1 and CDR2: MDHEN, SYDVKM.

CDR3 bases: TGTGCCAGCAGAACCGCAGGGGGGAATAGTGAAAAACTGTTTTTT. It is translated as CASRTAGGNSEKLFF. The chain recombines TRBV28 with TRBJ1-4, with 7 bases aligning to TRBD1. CDR3 length: 15 residues. With 6 bases clipped from V and 7 bases from J, the junction kept 11 bases outside the gene matches. Germline lookup yields CDR1 MDHEN and CDR2 SYDVKM.

The chain links TRBV11-2 to TRBJ2-7, with 13 bases matching TRBD2. The CDR3 covers 18 residues. Trimming removed 2 bases from V and 4 bases from J; junction bases left unmatched: 11. From germline, CDR1 is SGHAT and CDR2 FQNNGV. CDR3 loop: CASSLNGLAGARRYEQYF. The CDR3 DNA is TGTGCCAGCAGCTTAAACGGACTAGCGGGAGCCAGAAGGTACGAGCAGTACTTC.

The chain links TRBV29-1 to TRBJ2-1; TRBD1 might be the D (5 bases). This CDR3 has 17 amino acids. Trimming removed 4 bases at V and 0 bases at J, with 19 bases between. Germline V lookup: CDR1 SQVTM, CDR2 ANQGSEA. The CDR3 sequence: CSVVTGKKLSSYNEQFF. CDR3 nucleotides: TGCAGCGTTGTAACAGGAAAAAAATTGAGCTCCTACAATGAGCAGTTCTTC.

The J gene is TRBJ1-2, the V gene TRBV5-4; possibly TRBD1 for D (5 bases). Trimming shortened V by 4 bases and J by 0 bases, and 10 bases separated the two germline ends. Germline CDR1 SGHNT, CDR2 YYREEE (reference sequence). This CDR3 region has 14 residues. CDR3: CASSPLTANYGYTF. The CDR3 DNA sequence: TGTGCCAGCAGCCCGTTGACAGCTAACTATGGCTACACCTTC.

The chain uses TRBV5-1 and TRBJ2-5; 11 bases line up with TRBD1. The germline V gene has CDR1 SGHRS and CDR2 YFSETQ. J gave up 5 bases and V 1 base, and 10 bases lay outside the gene matches. This CDR3 has 17 residues. Here the CDR3 DNA reads TGCGCCAGCAGCTTGTTCGGGACAGGGGGGATACGGGAGACCCAGTACTTC. Protein product: CASSLFGTGGIRETQYF. Filled out from reference TRBV5-1 and TRBJ2-5, the complete variable domain reads KAGVTQTPRYLIKTRGQQVTLSCSPISGHRSVSWYQQTPGQGLQFLFEYFSETQRNKGNFPGRFSGRQFSNSRSEMNVSTLELGDSALYLCASSLFGTGGIRETQYFGPGTRLLVL.

CDR3: CASSWIRTSGGGQETQYF. The CDR3 nucleotides read TGTGCCAGCAGCTGGATCCGGACTAGCGGGGGGGGCCAAGAGACCCAGTACTTC. The chain employs TRBV5-5 and TRBJ2-5; 15 nucleotides align to TRBD2. V trimming: 3 bases; J trimming: 1 base; junction bases outside the gene matches: 7. The V gene's germline CDR1 is SGHKS and CDR2 YYEKEE (reference sequence). This CDR3 has 18 amino acids.

The V and J genes are TRBV11-3 and TRBJ1-1, with D tentatively TRBD1 (6 bases). Germline CDR1 SGHNT, CDR2 YENEEA. The CDR3 runs 15 residues. Trimming took 5 bases from V and 1 from J, leaving 14 bases between them. DNA of the CDR3: TGTGCCAGCAGCCCCGAGGGGGGGGCGAACACTGAAGCTTTCTTT. It encodes CASSPEGGANTEAFF. Together with reference TRBV11-3 and TRBJ1-1, the CDR3 gives the full variable domain: EAGVVQSPRYKIIEKKQPVAFWCNPISGHNTLYWYLQNLGQGPELLIRYENEEAVDDSQLPKDRFSAERLKGVDSTLKIQPAELGDSAVYLCASSPEGGANTEAFFGQGTRLTVV.

The chain recombines TRBV4-3 with TRBJ1-4; tentatively, D is TRBD1 (5 bases). With 1 base removed from V and 8 bases from J, the gap between germline ends came to 11 bases. Germline V gives CDR1 LGHNA, CDR2 YSLEER. The CDR3 spans 14 residues. The CDR3 loop reads CASSQARGWEKLFF. The CDR3 nucleotides are TGCGCCAGCAGCCAAGCTAGGGGTTGGGAAAAACTGTTTTTT.

This rearrangement joins TRBV30 to TRBJ1-4; D gene unclear. V shed 0 bases and J shed 3 bases, with 8 bases lying between them. CDR1 GTSNPN and CDR2 SVGIG come from the germline V gene (reference sequence). The CDR3 sequence is 14 residues long. CDR3 DNA sequence: TGTGCCTGGAGTGTATCCGGGGCTAATGAAAAACTGTTTTTT. Translation gives CAWSVSGANEKLFF.

This chain connects TRBV5-6 to TRBJ1-5; no firm D call. The CDR3 has 13 residues. The V end lost 0 bases, the J end lost 4 bases, and 5 bases lay between the germline ends. In germline, CDR1 is SGHDT, CDR2 YYEEEE. The CDR3 coding sequence is TGTGCCAGCAGCTTGGCCGAGAATCAGCCCCAGCATTTT. Protein product: CASSLAENQPQHF.